The 27 T cell receptor delta chains below were found in one sample sequenced in a study of γδ T cells in repeated Plasmodium falciparum infection. Bulk repertoires came from Vgamma9/Vdelta2+ or Vdelta2-negative gammadelta T cells flow-sorted from PBMC. TCRdb redid the clone calls on the multiplex PCR reads with CATT. The table shows roughly 93,000 delta-chain clones, with over 0.75% occurring only once. Sequencing was carried out using gamma-delta T cells from blood. Receptor source: a pool of human donors (malaria-infected and uninfected, not separated).

Only a few counts were recorded for this clone. TCRdb's entry gives the protein of a much larger clone, which mismatches this DNA's translation at residue 7, likely from a read error; the protein reported here is translated from the DNA. The chain links TRDV2 to TRDJ1, with D tentatively TRDD3 (5 bases). CDR1 GEAIGNYY and CDR2 EKD come from the germline V gene. The V end lost 3 bases, the J end lost 1 base, and 14 bases lay between the germline ends. CDR3 size: 15 residues. In DNA form, the CDR3 reads TGTGCCTGTGACCCGGGGAATCCCCGCACCGATAAACTCATCTTT. Residues: CACDPGNPRTDKLIF.

This clone occurred a few times. One base separates it from a far larger clone, so it is likely a read error. The J gene went uncalled, whereas the V gene is TRDV2; TRDD3 was called by the table and not checked on the DNA. Germline CDR1 GEAIGNYY, CDR2 EKD. This CDR3 has 15 amino acids. The CDR3 DNA follows: TGTGCCTGTGATCCCGTGGGGGCGCGCACCGATAAACTCATCTTC. Translated: CACDPVGARTDKLIF.

This clone has only a few counts. TCRdb records a much larger clone's protein for this DNA, with a difference at residue 5 that likely arises from a read error; the protein given is the translation of the DNA. The chain carries TRDV2 and TRDJ1; TRDD3 agrees at 13 bases. TCRdb records no J gene; here it was assigned by comparing the DNA to germline. V trimming: 3 bases; J trimming: 2 bases; junction bases outside the gene matches: 11. The CDR3 contains 18 residues. Germline CDR1 reads GEAIGNYY; CDR2 reads EKD. The CDR3 here is CACDSILGDTHQTDKLIF. In nucleotides, the CDR3 is TGTGCCTGTGACTCGATACTGGGGGATACGCATCAAACCGATAAACTCATCTTT.

This clone was observed a few times. The likely explanation is a read error, given a far larger clone one base away. Other nucleotide sequences in the sample specify the same CDR3. This rearrangement joins TRDV1 to TRDJ1; 8 bases map to TRDD3. The CDR3 runs to 16 residues. Germline assignment: CDR1 TSWWSYY and CDR2 QGS. CDR3 sequence (DNA): TGTGCTCTTGGGGAACTCGCGTACCGTACTGGGGGCCGCCTCATATTT. Translation: CALGELAYRTGGRLIF.

As regards this clone: This DNA's translation differs at residue 19 from TCRdb's protein, which comes from a much larger clone; a read error is likely, and the protein shown is translated from the DNA. The V gene was identified as TRDV1, while no J gene was called; TRDD3 is the table's D call, not checked against the DNA. The germline V gene encodes CDR1 TSWWSYY and CDR2 QGS. The CDR3 covers 21 residues. The CDR3 coding sequence is TGTGCTCTTGGGGAATACCTGGGGATACGAGGAAGCTCCTGGGACACCCGACAGGTGTTTTTC. Translating gives CALGEYLGIRGSSWDTRQVFF.

Remarks on this clone: The protein TCRdb gives is from a much larger clone and does not agree with this DNA's translation at residue 3, likely a read error; the protein shown here comes from the DNA. The V gene is TRDV1, the J gene TRDJ1; weak D call: TRDD3 (7 bases). Germline lookup yields CDR1 TSWWSYY and CDR2 QGS. The CDR3 is 22 residues long. This CDR3 reads CAIGESHLLRVTGVEDTDKLIF. The CDR3 region has the DNA TGTGCTATTGGGGAATCTCACCTCCTACGAGTTACTGGGGTGGAAGACACCGATAAACTCATCTTT.

This clone has ten or more counts. TCRdb has a much larger clone's protein, which differs at residue 11 from the translation of this DNA, likely because of a read error; what is shown is the protein translated from the DNA. V is TRDV2 and J is TRDJ1; possible D gene TRDD3, 5 bases. TCRdb offers no J gene call, so here the DNA was matched to germline to obtain one. The germline V gene encodes CDR1 GEAIGNYY and CDR2 EKD. This CDR3 is 17 amino acids long. V lost 0 bases and J lost 1, with 17 bases in between. The DNA of the CDR3 is TGTGCCTGTGACACCGTGTCGTCCGGGGGCTGCACCGATAAACTCATCTTT. It codes for CACDTVSSGGCTDKLIF.

Note on this clone: The protein given by TCRdb reflects a much larger clone and differs at residue 5 from this DNA's translation, likely from a read error; the protein shown is the DNA's translation. The chain has TRDV1 and TRDJ1; 9 bases are shared with TRDD3. Matching the DNA to germline supplied the J gene, which TCRdb does not give. The CDR3 totals 20 residues. Germline CDR1 and CDR2: TSWWSYY and QGS. V shed 4 bases and J 0 bases; nucleotides not matched to a gene: 18. The CDR3 DNA follows: TGTGCTCTTGGGGGACGGTTGGCTGCACTGGGGGACAAGTACACCGATAAACTCATCTTT. This sequence encodes CALGGRLAALGDKYTDKLIF.

With regard to this clone: This likely traces to a read error, being one base from a far larger clone. Other nucleotide sequences in the sample specify the same CDR3. V is TRDV2 and J is TRDJ3, with TRDD3 matching over 12 bases. TCRdb records no J gene; here it was assigned by comparing the DNA to germline. Trimming took 0 bases from V and 4 from J; bases not matched to a gene: 6. The CDR3 loop spans 19 amino acids. Germline CDR1 is GEAIGNYY and CDR2 is EKD. The DNA for the CDR3 is TGTGCCTGTGACACCTTACTGGGGGATACACAGTGGGACACCCGACAGATGTTTTTC. As protein: CACDTLLGDTQWDTRQMFF.

Concerning this clone itself: A far larger clone lies a single base away; this is likely a read error. Other nucleotide sequences from this sample produce the same CDR3. The chain employs TRDV2 and TRDJ1; D call uncertain. The J gene, not given by TCRdb, was assigned here from a germline match of the nucleotide sequence. The germline V gene has CDR1 GEAIGNYY and CDR2 EKD. This CDR3 has 19 amino acids. The germline V and J ends were trimmed by 0 bases and 2 bases, with 24 bases remaining between them. The CDR3 reads CACDTEFGGVNKRTDKLIF. CDR3 coding DNA: TGTGCCTGTGACACCGAATTCGGCGGGGTCAACAAGAGGACCGATAAACTCATCTTT.

Points on this clone: This likely came from a read error, as a far larger clone is one base away. The sample holds other DNA sequences that translate to the same CDR3. The V call is TRDV2, the J call TRDJ3; tentatively, D is TRDD3 (5 bases). The J gene is not listed in TCRdb, so it was assigned here from a DNA match to germline. V shed 1 base and J shed 0 bases, with 15 bases lying between them. The germline V gene encodes CDR1 GEAIGNYY and CDR2 EKD. The length of the CDR3 is 19 residues. As DNA, the CDR3 is TGTGCCTGTGACACGGGGGGGGCCCTTAGCTCCTGGGACACCCGACAGATGTTTTTC. Translated, it gives CACDTGGALSSWDTRQMFF.

Concerning this clone itself: The protein that TCRdb holds for this DNA derives from a much larger clone and differs from the translated DNA at residue 8, which likely indicates a read error; the protein shown here is translated from the DNA. The chain has TRDV2 and TRDJ1; TRDD3 matches at 8 bases. The J gene, absent from TCRdb, was called here by matching the DNA to germline. The ends lost 1 base at V and 1 base at J; junction bases unmatched: 13. CDR1 is GEAIGNYY and CDR2 is EKD in the germline V gene. The CDR3 has 18 residues. The CDR3 loop reads CACDTVLWDTSVTDKLIF. Here the CDR3 DNA reads TGTGCCTGTGACACAGTACTGTGGGATACGTCCGTCACCGATAAACTCATCTTT.

With regard to this clone: The TCRdb record carries a much larger clone's protein, which differs from this DNA's translation at residue 15; a read error is the likely cause, and the protein listed here is the DNA translation. The rearrangement links TRDV1 to TRDJ1; TRDD3 agrees at 7 bases. No J gene is reported in TCRdb; it was inferred here by comparing the DNA with germline. The CDR3 has 26 amino acids. The ends lost 3 bases at V and 0 bases at J; junction bases unmatched: 37. Germline loops: CDR1 TSWWSYY, CDR2 QGS. DNA of the CDR3: TGTGCTCTTGGGGAGTCCTTCTTCCCACCCCTCCAACGGGGGATGCTCTGGGTCGGGTACACCGATAAACTCATCTTT. Protein: CALGESFFPPLQRGMLWVGYTDKLIF.

This clone was seen ten or more times. V and J are TRDV1 and TRDJ1, with 9 positions matching TRDD3. The J gene, not given by TCRdb, was assigned here from a germline match of the nucleotide sequence. CDR1 and CDR2 (germline): TSWWSYY, QGS. V was clipped by 2 bases and J by 1 base; unmatched bases: 14. This CDR3 comprises 19 residues. The CDR3 nucleotides read TGTGCTCTTGGGGAAGCTATGGGCTGGGGGATGTTTAGCACCGATAAACTCATCTTT. Its protein is CALGEAMGWGMFSTDKLIF.

Only a few counts were recorded for this clone. The protein held in TCRdb is that of a much larger clone and does not match this DNA's translation at residue 11, likely because of a read error; the protein shown is translated from the DNA. The chain joins TRDV1 to TRDJ1, with a tentative D call TRDD3 (8 bases). Assignment of the J gene here rests on matching the DNA to germline, because TCRdb gives none. This CDR3 is 17 amino acids long. V lost 4 bases to trimming and J lost 7 bases, with 25 bases between them. Germline values: CDR1 TSWWSYY, CDR2 QGS. CDR3 residues: CALGGPSLWGMKAKLIF. The DNA of the CDR3 is TGTGCTCTTGGGGGACCTTCCTTGTGGGGGATGAAGGCTAAACTCATCTTT.

As concerns this clone: TCRdb's entry gives the protein of a much larger clone, which mismatches this DNA's translation at residue 4, likely from a read error; the protein reported here is translated from the DNA. The chain couples TRDV2 to TRDJ1; TRDD3 aligns across 12 bases. No J gene was available from TCRdb, and it was assigned here by a germline match of the DNA. The germline V gene has CDR1 GEAIGNYY and CDR2 EKD. This CDR3 region has 16 residues. Germline trimming cut 5 bases from V and 2 bases from J; bases unmatched to any gene: 8. In DNA, the CDR3 is TGTGCCTGTGTCCTACTGGGGGATACAGGTACCGATAAACTCATCTTT. It is translated as CACVLLGDTGTDKLIF.

As to this clone: The mismatch at residue 18 between this DNA's translation and the TCRdb protein of a much larger clone likely reflects a read error; the protein shown is translated from the DNA. The chain couples TRDV2 to TRDJ1; 9 bases map to TRDD3. The J gene, absent from TCRdb, was called here by matching the DNA to germline. This CDR3 is 23 amino acids long. Per the germline V gene, CDR1 is GEAIGNYY and CDR2 is EKD. The trim removed 3 bases at V and 4 bases at J, leaving 32 bases unmatched. CDR3 loop: CACDLRHLENLLGDTPRFDKLIF. CDR3 sequence (DNA): TGTGCCTGTGACCTTCGCCATCTAGAGAATTTACTGGGGGACACACCCCGCTTCGATAAACTCATCTTT.

This clone was recorded a few times. TCRdb attributes to this sequence the protein of a much larger clone, which differs from the DNA translation at residue 13; a read error is likely, and the protein displayed is translated from the DNA. The CDR3 bases are TGTGCTCTTGGGGATCCCGAATCTCCTTACTGGGGGACGTTTGATAAACTCATCTTT. This codes for CALGDPESPYWGTFDKLIF. This chain joins TRDV1 and TRDJ1; TRDD3 agrees at 9 bases. This CDR3 region has 19 residues. The junction had 19 bases not matched to a gene; V was cut back by 3 bases and J by 5 bases. Germline V CDR1 and CDR2: TSWWSYY, QGS.

This clone was seen a few times. TCRdb's protein for this DNA is that of a much larger clone and differs from the translation at residue 7, likely a read error; the protein shown is the DNA translation. The V call is TRDV1, the J call TRDJ1; D is unclear. As TCRdb names no J gene, one was assigned here on the basis of a DNA match to germline. Between the trimmed V and J ends, which lost 4 bases and 2 bases, there was a span of 26 bases. This CDR3 has 19 residues. The germline gives CDR1 TSWWSYY, CDR2 QGS. The CDR3 reads CALGVNLFLWPRETDKLIF. The CDR3 region has the DNA TGTGCTCTTGGGGTAAACCTTTTTCTATGGCCCCGAGAGACCGATAAACTCATCTTT.

This clone occurred a few times. TCRdb's entry gives the protein of a much larger clone, which mismatches this DNA's translation at residue 12, likely from a read error; the protein reported here is translated from the DNA. The rearrangement links TRDV2 to TRDJ1; D is possibly TRDD3 (6 bases). Germline CDR1 reads GEAIGNYY; CDR2 reads EKD. This CDR3 has 16 amino acids. The CDR3 loop is CACDTVGGGPTYKLIF. In DNA form, the CDR3 reads TGTGCCTGTGACACGGTGGGAGGGGGACCCACCTATAAACTCATCTTT.

A note on this clone: The protein given by TCRdb reflects a much larger clone and differs at residue 16 from this DNA's translation, likely from a read error; the protein shown is the DNA's translation. The J gene went uncalled, whereas the V gene is TRDV2; the table's D gene call, TRDD3, was not cross checked with the DNA. Per the germline V gene, CDR1 is GEAIGNYY and CDR2 is EKD. The CDR3 runs 18 residues. CDR3 sequence: CACDSVLGGLNLTAQPFF. The CDR3 nucleotides are TGTGCCTGTGACAGTGTACTGGGGGGCCTAAATTTGACAGCACAACCCTTCTTT.

This clone occurred a few times. The amino acid sequence in TCRdb belongs to a much larger clone and departs from this DNA's translation at residue 5, likely a sequencing read error; the sequence shown is translated from the DNA. The chain couples TRDV3 to TRDJ1; D possibly corresponds to TRDD3 (6 bases). The CDR3 is 18 residues long. The germline CDR1 and CDR2 sequences are TVYSNPD and GDNSRS (reference sequence). Trimming cost V 4 bases and J 2 bases, with 29 bases left between them. The CDR3 nucleotides are TGTGCCTCTCGCCCTCCTAGCAAGTACTGGGCTAATACCGATAAACTCATCTTT. Its translation is CASRPPSKYWANTDKLIF.

This clone showed up many times. A read error is likely here: a far larger clone is one base away. The gene calls are TRDV1 and TRDJ1; 10 bases match TRDD3. In germline, CDR1 is TSWWSYY, CDR2 QGS. The CDR3 is made up of 25 amino acids. After removal of 3 bases from V and 7 bases from J, the junction contained 38 bases not matched to a gene. This CDR3 reads CALGEFQRGPSEKNWGMPSNSKLIF. As DNA, the CDR3 is TGTGCTCTTGGGGAGTTCCAGAGGGGGCCTTCCGAAAAAAACTGGGGGATGCCTTCCAACAGTAAACTCATCTTT.

This clone is judged medium-sized. This CDR3 is also generated by other DNA sequences in the sample. The chain combines TRDV1 with TRDJ1, with 10 bases matching TRDD3. With V trimmed by 7 bases and J by 2 bases, 22 bases remained unmatched. Germline V gene lookup returns CDR1 TSWWSYY and CDR2 QGS. This CDR3 has 20 residues. This chain's CDR3 is CALVPSSNGDWGIWTDKLIF. CDR3 in DNA: TGTGCTCTTGTCCCCTCTTCCAACGGCGACTGGGGGATCTGGACCGATAAACTCATCTTT.

This clone came up a few times. TCRdb assigns this DNA the protein of a much larger clone, which departs from its translation at residue 9; this likely reflects a read error, and the protein shown comes from translating the DNA. The gene calls are TRDV1 and TRDJ1; tentatively, D is TRDD3 (6 bases). The J gene, not given by TCRdb, was assigned here from a germline match of the nucleotide sequence. Trimming left V 2 bases short and J 0 bases short, with 25 bases between. The CDR3 loop spans 20 amino acids. Germline CDR1 reads TSWWSYY; CDR2 reads QGS. The CDR3, as DNA: TGTGCTCTTGGGGAAGGTAGGCTACCTGTACTGGGTAGGGACACCGATAAACTCATCTTT. Protein product: CALGEGRLPVLGRDTDKLIF.

This clone is medium-sized within its sample. The sample holds other DNA sequences that translate to the same CDR3. The chain carries TRDV1 and TRDJ1; 7 bases match TRDD3. This CDR3 contains 18 residues. J was trimmed by 0 bases and V by 1 base; bases with no gene match: 11. In germline, CDR1 is TSWWSYY, CDR2 QGS. This CDR3 is CALGEPLLGNSYTDKLIF. DNA for the CDR3: TGTGCTCTTGGGGAACCGCTACTGGGGAACTCGTACACCGATAAACTCATCTTT.

This clone showed up just a few times. This sequence is one base from a far larger clone and is likely a read error. Within the sample, other DNA sequences also encode this same CDR3. J gene calling gave no result, while the V gene is TRDV1; TRDD3 was called by the table and not checked on the DNA. The CDR3 length is 18 residues. The germline CDR1 and CDR2 sequences are TSWWSYY and QGS. The CDR3: CALGELSNAPRYWGGLIF. The DNA for the CDR3 is TGCGCTCTTGGGGAACTCAGTAATGCTCCCAGATACTGGGGGGGCCTCATCTTT.